The clone carrying this T cell receptor (beta chain) showed up many times. The data were taken from a study of T cells after yellow fever vaccination. TCRdb recomputed calls from the 5' RACE reads with MiXCR, one row per CDR3 protein. The sample shows about 57,000 distinct CDR3 sequences, roughly 7.4% of them seen only once. The CDR3 consists of 12 residues. V gave up 2 bases and J gave up 6 bases, with 5 bases separating them. The germline gives CDR1 SEHNR, CDR2 FQNEAQ (reference sequence). Material: CD8+ T cells sorted from PBMCs, obtained 15 days after the yellow fever booster vaccination. The gene calls are TRBV7-9 and TRBJ2-1, with a possible D match to TRBD2 (5 bases). The receptor was derived from a young man who received the YFV17D yellow fever vaccine. CDR3 coding DNA: TGTGCCAGCAGCTTAACTAGCAATGAGCAGTTCTTC. This codes for CASSLTSNEQFF.